These 2 T cell receptor beta chains were sequenced from one sample in a study of type 1 and type 2 diabetes patients. PCR was run on genomic DNA. A primer set of 30 forward and 13 reverse primers amplified the CDR3. TCRdb reprocessed the multiplex PCR reads with MiXCR, giving one entry per CDR3 protein. The sample yields 250,000 to 300,000 distinct CDR3 sequences, around 47% seen once. Sequencing was done on a sample of peripheral blood mononuclear cells (PBMCs). The receptor source for this set is a man younger than 35 with type 2 diabetes.

Comment on this clonotype: A much larger clonotype is one base distant, so this may be a read error. This chain connects TRBV2 to TRBJ2-5; D is uncertain. Trimming left V 5 bases short and J 4 bases short, with 11 bases between. The germline gives CDR1 SNHLY, CDR2 FYNNEI. The CDR3 has 13 amino acids. The CDR3 sequence: CASSCGLGETQYF. In DNA, the CDR3 is TGTGCCAGCAGTTGTGGCCTGGGAGAGACCCAGTACTTC.

This clonotype was observed at least ten times. This CDR3 reads CAISESLRDTQYF. CDR3 sequence (DNA): TGTGCCATCAGTGAGTCTCTGAGAGATACGCAGTATTTT. The J gene is TRBJ2-3, the V gene TRBV10-3; D unclear. CDR3 length equals 13 residues. The germline CDR1 and CDR2 sequences are ENHRY and SYGVKD. Trimming removed 0 bases from V and 5 bases from J, with 6 bases in between.